This T cell receptor beta chain was sequenced during a study of neurological immune-mediated disorders. TCRdb independently ran MiXCR on the 5' RACE reads; one entry per CDR3 protein. The data show fewer than 35,000 distinct CDR3 sequences, 3.3% seen once. Looked up from germline, CDR1 is SGHTA and CDR2 is FQGTGA. This CDR3 has 15 residues. V trimming: 1 base; J trimming: 2 bases; junction bases outside the gene matches: 2. This clonotype has only a few counts. It is likely a read error, because the conserved phenylalanine at the end of the CDR3 is missing. Sample: PBMCs. The sequence was collected from a woman aged 25 to 45 with multiple sclerosis. The chain couples TRBV7-3 to TRBJ2-5, with 9 bases that match TRBD2. The CDR3 DNA is TGTGCCAGCAGCTTAATGCGGGGGGGTCAAGAGACCCAGTACAAC. This sequence encodes CASSLMRGGQETQYN.